The following is a T cell receptor (beta chain) sequence with its context. The target antigen is unknown. Investigators merged groups given second doses at roughly 4 or roughly 12 weeks. The sample is drawn from a study of T cell responses to AZD1222 COVID-19 vaccine. Study observations and caveats: Donor demographics were predominantly white British with a female majority; clonal diversity may be underestimated. Once two AZD1222 doses were given, Spike-specific TCR breadth and depth went up. Nearly half of spike-specific TCRs reportedly target unmutated variant regions.

V was clipped by 4 bases and J by 1 base; unmatched bases: 14. Germline values: CDR1 SGDLS, CDR2 YYNGEE. CDR3 length: 19 residues. TCRdb's table, derived via immunoSEQ multiplex PCR, lists solely in-frame clones and lacks some. The sample holds about 180,000 clones; 88% are singletons and the top ten take roughly 26%. This clonotype was sampled from an adult who received the AZD1222 COVID-19 vaccine. The J gene is TRBJ2-1, the V gene TRBV9; 10 nucleotides align to TRBD2. The source was peripheral blood, collected 28 days after the second AZD1222 dose. The CDR3, as DNA: TGTGCCAGCAGCAACCGGGACAGGAAGACTAGCGGGTCCTACAATGAGCAGTTCTTC. Its translation: CASSNRDRKTSGSYNEQFF.